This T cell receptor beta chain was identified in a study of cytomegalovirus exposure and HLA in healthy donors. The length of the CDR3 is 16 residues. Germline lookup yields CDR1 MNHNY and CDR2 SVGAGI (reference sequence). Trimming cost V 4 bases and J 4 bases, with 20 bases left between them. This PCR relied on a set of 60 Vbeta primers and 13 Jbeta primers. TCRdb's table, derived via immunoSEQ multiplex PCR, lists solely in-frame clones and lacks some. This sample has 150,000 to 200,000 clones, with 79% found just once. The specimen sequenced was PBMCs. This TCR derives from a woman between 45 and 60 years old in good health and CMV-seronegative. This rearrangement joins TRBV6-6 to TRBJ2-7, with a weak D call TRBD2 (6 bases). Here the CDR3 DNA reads TGTGCCAGCAGTTTGGGACTTACAATCACCCCTTACGAGCAGTACTTC. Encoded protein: CASSLGLTITPYEQYF.